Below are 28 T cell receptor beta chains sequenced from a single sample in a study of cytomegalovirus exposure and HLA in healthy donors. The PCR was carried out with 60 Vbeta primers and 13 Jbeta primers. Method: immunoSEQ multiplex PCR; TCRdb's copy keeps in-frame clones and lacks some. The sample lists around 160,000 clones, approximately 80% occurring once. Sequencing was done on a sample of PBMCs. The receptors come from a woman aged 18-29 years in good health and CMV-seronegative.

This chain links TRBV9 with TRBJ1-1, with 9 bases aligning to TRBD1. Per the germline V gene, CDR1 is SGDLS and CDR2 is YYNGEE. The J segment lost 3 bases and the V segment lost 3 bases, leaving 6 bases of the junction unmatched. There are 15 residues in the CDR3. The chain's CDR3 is CASSALGQGDTEAFF. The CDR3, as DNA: TGTGCCAGCAGCGCATTGGGACAGGGCGACACTGAAGCTTTCTTT.

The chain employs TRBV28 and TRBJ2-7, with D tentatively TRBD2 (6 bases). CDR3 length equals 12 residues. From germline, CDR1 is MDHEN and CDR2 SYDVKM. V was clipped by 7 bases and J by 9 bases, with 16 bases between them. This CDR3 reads CASTPPLGGQYF. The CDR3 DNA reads TGTGCCAGCACCCCCCCCCTGGGGGGGCAGTACTTC.

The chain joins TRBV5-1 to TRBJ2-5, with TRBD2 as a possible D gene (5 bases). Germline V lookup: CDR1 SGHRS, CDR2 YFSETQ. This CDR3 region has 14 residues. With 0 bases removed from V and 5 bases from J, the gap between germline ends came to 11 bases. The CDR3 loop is CASSLERRSETQYF. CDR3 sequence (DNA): TGCGCCAGCAGCTTGGAGCGGCGATCGGAGACCCAGTACTTC.

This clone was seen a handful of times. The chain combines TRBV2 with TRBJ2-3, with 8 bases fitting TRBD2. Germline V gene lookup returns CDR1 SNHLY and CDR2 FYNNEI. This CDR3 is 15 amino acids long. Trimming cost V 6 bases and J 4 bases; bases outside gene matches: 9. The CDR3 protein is CASSAQRGRADTQYF. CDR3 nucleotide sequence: TGTGCCAGCAGCGCTCAGCGGGGGCGGGCAGATACGCAGTATTTT.

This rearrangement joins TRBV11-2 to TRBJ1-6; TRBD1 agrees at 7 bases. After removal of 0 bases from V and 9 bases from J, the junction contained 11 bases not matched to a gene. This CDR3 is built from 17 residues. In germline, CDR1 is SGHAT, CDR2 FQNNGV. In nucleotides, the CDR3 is TGTGCCAGCAGCTTAGATAGGAGACAGGGAAAAACTTCACCCCTCCACTTT. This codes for CASSLDRRQGKTSPLHF.

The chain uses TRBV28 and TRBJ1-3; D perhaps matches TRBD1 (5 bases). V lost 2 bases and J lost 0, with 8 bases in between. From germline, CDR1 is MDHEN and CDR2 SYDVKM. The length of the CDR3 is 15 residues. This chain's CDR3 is CASSLAGSSGNTIYF. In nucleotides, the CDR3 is TGTGCCAGCAGTTTAGCAGGGTCCTCTGGAAACACCATATATTTT.

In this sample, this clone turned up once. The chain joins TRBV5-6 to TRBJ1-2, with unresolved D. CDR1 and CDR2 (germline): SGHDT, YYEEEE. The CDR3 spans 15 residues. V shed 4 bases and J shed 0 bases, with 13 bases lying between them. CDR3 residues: CASSLRGGSNYGYTF. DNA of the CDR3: TGTGCCAGCAGCCTACGAGGAGGATCTAACTATGGCTACACCTTC.

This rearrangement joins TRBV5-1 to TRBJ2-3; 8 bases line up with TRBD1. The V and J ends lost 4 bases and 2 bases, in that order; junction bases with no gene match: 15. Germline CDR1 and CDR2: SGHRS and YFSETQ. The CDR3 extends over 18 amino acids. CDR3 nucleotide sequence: TGCGCCAGCAGCCAGTACCACCCGGGACAGGACAACACAGATACGCAGTATTTT. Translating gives CASSQYHPGQDNTDTQYF.

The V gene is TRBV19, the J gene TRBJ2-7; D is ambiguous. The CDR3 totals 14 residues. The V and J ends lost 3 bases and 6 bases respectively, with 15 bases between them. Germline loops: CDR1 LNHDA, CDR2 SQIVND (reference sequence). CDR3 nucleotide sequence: TGTGCCAGTAGTATTCAGGTTTATTCGTTCGAGCAGTACTTC. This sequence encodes CASSIQVYSFEQYF.

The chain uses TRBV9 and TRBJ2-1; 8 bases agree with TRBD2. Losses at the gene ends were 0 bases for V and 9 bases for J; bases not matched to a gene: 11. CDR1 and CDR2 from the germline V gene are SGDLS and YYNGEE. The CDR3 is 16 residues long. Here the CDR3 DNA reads TGTGCCAGCAGCGTAGGCTCTACGGGGGGACTAGGTGAGCAGTTCTTC. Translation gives CASSVGSTGGLGEQFF.

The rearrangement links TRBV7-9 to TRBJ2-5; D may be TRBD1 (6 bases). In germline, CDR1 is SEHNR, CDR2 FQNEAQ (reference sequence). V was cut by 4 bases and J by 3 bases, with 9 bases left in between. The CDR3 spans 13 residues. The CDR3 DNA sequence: TGTGCCAGCAGCTCGGGACAAGAAGAGACCCAGTACTTC. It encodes CASSSGQEETQYF.

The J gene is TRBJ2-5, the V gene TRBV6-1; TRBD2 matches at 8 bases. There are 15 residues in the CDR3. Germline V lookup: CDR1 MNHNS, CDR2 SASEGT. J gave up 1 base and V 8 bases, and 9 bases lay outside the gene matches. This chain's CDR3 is CASGGQSGGQETQYF. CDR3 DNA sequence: TGTGCCAGCGGAGGTCAGAGCGGGGGCCAAGAGACCCAGTACTTC.

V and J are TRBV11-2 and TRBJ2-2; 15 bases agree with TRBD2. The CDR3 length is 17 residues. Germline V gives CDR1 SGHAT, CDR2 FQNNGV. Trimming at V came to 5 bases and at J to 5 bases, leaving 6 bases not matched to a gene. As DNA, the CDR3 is TGTGCCAGCAGCCCCCCGGGACTAGCGGGGGGAACCGGGGAGCTGTTTTTT. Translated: CASSPPGLAGGTGELFF.

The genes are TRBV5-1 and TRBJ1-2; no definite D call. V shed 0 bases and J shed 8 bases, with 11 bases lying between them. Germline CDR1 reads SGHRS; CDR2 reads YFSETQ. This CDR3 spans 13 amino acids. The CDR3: CASSLGQEGGYTF. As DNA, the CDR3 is TGCGCCAGCAGCTTGGGCCAGGAGGGCGGCTACACCTTC. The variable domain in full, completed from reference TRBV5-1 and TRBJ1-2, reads KAGVTQTPRYLIKTRGQQVTLSCSPISGHRSVSWYQQTPGQGLQFLFEYFSETQRNKGNFPGRFSGRQFSNSRSEMNVSTLELGDSALYLCASSLGQEGGYTFGSGTRLTVV.

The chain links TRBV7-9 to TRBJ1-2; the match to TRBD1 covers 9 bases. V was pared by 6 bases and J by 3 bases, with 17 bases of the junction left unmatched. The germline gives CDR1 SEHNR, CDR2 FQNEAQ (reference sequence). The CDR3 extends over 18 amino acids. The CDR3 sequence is CASSSSRGGDRAYYGYTF. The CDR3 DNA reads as TGTGCCAGCAGTTCATCCCGTGGGGGGGACAGGGCATACTATGGCTACACCTTC.

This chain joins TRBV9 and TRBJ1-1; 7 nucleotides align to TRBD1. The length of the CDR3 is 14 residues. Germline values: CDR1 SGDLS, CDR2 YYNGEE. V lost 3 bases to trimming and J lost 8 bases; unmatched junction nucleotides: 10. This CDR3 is CASSARSTGTEAFF. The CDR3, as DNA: TGTGCCAGCAGCGCCCGATCGACAGGGACCGAAGCTTTCTTT. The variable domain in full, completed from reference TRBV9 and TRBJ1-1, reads DSGVTQTPKHLITATGQRVTLRCSPRSGDLSVYWYQQSLDQGLQFLIQYYNGEERAKGNILERFSAQQFPDLHSELNLSSLELGDSALYFCASSARSTGTEAFFGQGTRLTVV.

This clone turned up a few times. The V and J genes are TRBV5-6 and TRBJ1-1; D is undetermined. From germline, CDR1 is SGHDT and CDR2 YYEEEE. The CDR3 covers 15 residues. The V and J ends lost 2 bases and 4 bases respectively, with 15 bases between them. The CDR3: CASSFLGVLATEAFF. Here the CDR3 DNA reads TGTGCCAGCAGCTTCCTCGGGGTCCTCGCCACTGAAGCTTTCTTT.

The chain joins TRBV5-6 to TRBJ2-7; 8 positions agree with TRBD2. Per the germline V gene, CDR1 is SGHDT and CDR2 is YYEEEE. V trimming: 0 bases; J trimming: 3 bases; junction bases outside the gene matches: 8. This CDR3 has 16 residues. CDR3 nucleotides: TGTGCCAGCAGCTTGGTAAGGGTAGCGGGGAGCTACGAGCAGTACTTC. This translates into CASSLVRVAGSYEQYF.

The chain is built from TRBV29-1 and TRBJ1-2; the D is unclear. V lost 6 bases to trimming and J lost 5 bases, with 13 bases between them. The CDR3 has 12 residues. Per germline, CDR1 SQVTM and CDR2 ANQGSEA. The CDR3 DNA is TGCAGCGTCGGAGAAGACGGTTATGGCTACACCTTC. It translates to CSVGEDGYGYTF.

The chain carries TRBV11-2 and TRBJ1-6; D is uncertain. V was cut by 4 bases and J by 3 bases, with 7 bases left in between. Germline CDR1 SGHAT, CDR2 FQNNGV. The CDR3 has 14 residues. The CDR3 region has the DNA TGTGCCAGCAGCTCCGGGGTCTATAATTCACCCCTCCACTTT. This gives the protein CASSSGVYNSPLHF.

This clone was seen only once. The DNA of the CDR3 is TGTGCCACCAGCAGAGAGGGAGGAGGTTATGGCTACACCTTC. Protein: CATSREGGGYGYTF. The genes are TRBV15 and TRBJ1-2; D unclear. Trimming removed 0 bases at V and 5 bases at J, with 10 bases between. The CDR3 contains 14 residues. CDR1 LNHNV and CDR2 YYDKDF come from the germline V gene (reference sequence).

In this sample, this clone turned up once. The CDR3 protein is CASSPFEIPSYEQYF. CDR3 DNA sequence: TGTGCCAGCAGCCCGTTCGAGATACCCTCCTACGAGCAGTACTTC. The chain combines TRBV11-2 with TRBJ2-7; no clear D. CDR1 and CDR2 from the germline V gene are SGHAT and FQNNGV. The V and J ends lost 5 bases and 0 bases respectively, with 14 bases between them. The CDR3 is made up of 15 amino acids.

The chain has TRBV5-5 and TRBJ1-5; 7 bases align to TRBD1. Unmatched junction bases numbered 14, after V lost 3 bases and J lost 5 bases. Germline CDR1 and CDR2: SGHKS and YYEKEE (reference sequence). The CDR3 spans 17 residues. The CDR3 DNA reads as TGTGCCAGCAGCTCTACGCTGACAGGGTATACGGATCAGCCCCAGCATTTT. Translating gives CASSSTLTGYTDQPQHF.

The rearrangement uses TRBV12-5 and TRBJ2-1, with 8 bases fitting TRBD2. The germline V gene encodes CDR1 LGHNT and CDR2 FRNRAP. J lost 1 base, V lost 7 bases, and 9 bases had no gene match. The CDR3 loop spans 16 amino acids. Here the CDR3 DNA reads TGTGCTAGTGCAATGAGGGGCGGGGGGTCCTACAATGAGCAGTTCTTC. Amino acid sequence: CASAMRGGGSYNEQFF.

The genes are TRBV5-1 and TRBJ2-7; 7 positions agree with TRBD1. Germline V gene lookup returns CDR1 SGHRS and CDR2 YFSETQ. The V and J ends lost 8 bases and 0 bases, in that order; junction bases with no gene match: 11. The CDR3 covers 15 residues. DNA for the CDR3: TGCGCCAGTACGAGAGGGGGCCAATACTCCTACGAGCAGTACTTC. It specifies CASTRGGQYSYEQYF.

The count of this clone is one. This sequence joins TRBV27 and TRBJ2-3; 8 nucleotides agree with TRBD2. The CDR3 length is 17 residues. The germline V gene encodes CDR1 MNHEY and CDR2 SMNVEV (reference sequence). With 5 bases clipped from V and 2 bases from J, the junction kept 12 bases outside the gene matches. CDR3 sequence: CASSGRGGPFATDTQYF. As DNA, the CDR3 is TGTGCCAGCAGTGGCCGCGGGGGGCCCTTCGCCACAGATACGCAGTATTTT.

The DNA for the CDR3 is TGCGCCAGCCGCTGGGGGGGCCAAGAGACCCAGTACTTC. Amino acids: CASRWGGQETQYF. J is TRBJ2-5 and V is TRBV5-1, with TRBD2 matching over 7 bases. Germline assignment: CDR1 SGHRS and CDR2 YFSETQ. Trimming removed 7 bases from V and 1 base from J; junction bases left unmatched: 4. The CDR3 contains 13 residues.

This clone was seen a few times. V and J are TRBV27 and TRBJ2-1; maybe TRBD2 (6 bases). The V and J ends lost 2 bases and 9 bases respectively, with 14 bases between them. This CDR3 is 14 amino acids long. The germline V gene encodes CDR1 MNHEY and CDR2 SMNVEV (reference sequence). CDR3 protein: CASSLQGPRGEQFF. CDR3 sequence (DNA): TGTGCCAGCAGTTTACAGGGTCCGCGGGGTGAGCAGTTCTTC.